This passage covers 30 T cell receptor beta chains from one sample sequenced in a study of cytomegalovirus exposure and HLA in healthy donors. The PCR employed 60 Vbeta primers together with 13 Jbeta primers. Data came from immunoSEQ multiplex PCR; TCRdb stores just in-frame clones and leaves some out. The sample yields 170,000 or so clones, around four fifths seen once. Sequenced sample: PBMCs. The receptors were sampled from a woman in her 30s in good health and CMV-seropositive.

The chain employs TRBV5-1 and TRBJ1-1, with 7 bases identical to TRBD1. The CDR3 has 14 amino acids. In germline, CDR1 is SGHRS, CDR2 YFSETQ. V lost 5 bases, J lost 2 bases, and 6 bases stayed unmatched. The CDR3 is CASSLGQTNTEAFF. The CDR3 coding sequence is TGCGCCAGCAGTCTGGGACAGACCAACACTGAAGCTTTCTTT.

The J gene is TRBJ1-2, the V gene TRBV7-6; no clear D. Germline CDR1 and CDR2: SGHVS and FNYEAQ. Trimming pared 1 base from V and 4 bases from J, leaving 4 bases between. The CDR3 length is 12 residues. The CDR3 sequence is CASSLDSYGYTF. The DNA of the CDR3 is TGTGCCAGCAGCTTAGACAGCTATGGCTACACCTTC.

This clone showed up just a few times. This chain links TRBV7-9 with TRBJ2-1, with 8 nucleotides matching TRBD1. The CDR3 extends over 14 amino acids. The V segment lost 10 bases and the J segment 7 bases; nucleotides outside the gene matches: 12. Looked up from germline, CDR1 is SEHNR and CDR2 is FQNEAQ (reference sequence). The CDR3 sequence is CATAQGALGNEQFF. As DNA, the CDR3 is TGTGCCACCGCTCAGGGGGCGCTCGGTAATGAGCAGTTCTTC. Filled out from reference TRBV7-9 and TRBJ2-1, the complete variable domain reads DTGVSQNPRHKITKRGQNVTFRCDPISEHNRLYWYRQTLGQGPEFLTYFQNEAQLEKSRLLSDRFSAERPKGSFSTLEIQRTEQGDSAMYLCATAQGALGNEQFFGPGTRLTVL.

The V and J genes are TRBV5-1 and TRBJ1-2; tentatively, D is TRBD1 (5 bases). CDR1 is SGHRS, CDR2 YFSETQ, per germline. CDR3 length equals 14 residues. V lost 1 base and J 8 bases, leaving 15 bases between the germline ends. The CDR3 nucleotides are TGCGCCAGCAGCTTGACCCCCGGGACTAAAGGCTACACCTTC. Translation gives CASSLTPGTKGYTF. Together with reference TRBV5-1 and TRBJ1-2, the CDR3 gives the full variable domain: KAGVTQTPRYLIKTRGQQVTLSCSPISGHRSVSWYQQTPGQGLQFLFEYFSETQRNKGNFPGRFSGRQFSNSRSEMNVSTLELGDSALYLCASSLTPGTKGYTFGSGTRLTVV.

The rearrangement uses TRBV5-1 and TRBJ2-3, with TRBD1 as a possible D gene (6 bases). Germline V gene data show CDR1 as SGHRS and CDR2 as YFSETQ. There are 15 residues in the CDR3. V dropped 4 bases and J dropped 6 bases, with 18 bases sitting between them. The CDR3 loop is CASSLEDSIRDTQYF. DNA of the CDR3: TGCGCCAGCAGCCTGGAGGACAGTATTCGGGATACGCAGTATTTT.

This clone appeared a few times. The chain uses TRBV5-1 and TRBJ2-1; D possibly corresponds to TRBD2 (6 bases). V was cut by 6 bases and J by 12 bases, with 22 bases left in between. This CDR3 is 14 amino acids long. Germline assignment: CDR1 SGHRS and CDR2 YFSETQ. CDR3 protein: CASNSGDHYDSQFF. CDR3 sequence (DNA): TGCGCCAGCAATAGCGGTGATCACTACGATTCGCAGTTCTTC.

The CDR3 bases are TGTGCCAGCAGTTACTCCGGGACAGGGTACACTGAAGCTTTCTTT. The encoded protein is CASSYSGTGYTEAFF. This sequence joins TRBV7-9 and TRBJ1-1; 9 bases fit TRBD1. The junction had 8 bases not matched to a gene; V was cut back by 6 bases and J by 3 bases. Germline loops: CDR1 SEHNR, CDR2 FQNEAQ (reference sequence). The CDR3 spans 15 residues.

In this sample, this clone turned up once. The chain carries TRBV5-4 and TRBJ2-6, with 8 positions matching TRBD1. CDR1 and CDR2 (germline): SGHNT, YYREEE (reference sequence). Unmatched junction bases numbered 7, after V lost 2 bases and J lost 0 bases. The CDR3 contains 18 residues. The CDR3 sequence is CASSLRTGLRSGANVLTF. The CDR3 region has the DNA TGTGCCAGCAGCTTAAGGACAGGGCTTCGCTCTGGGGCCAACGTCCTGACTTTC.

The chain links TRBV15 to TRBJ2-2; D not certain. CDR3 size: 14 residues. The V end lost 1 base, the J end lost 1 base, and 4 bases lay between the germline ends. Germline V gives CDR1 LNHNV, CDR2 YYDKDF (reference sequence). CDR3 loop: CATSRVRNTGELFF. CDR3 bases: TGTGCCACCAGCAGAGTCCGGAACACCGGGGAGCTGTTTTTT. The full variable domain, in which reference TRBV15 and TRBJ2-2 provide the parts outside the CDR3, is DAMVIQNPRYQVTQFGKPVTLSCSQTLNHNVMYWYQQKSSQAPKLLFHYYDKDFNNEADTPDNFQSRRPNTSFCFLDIRSPGLGDTAMYLCATSRVRNTGELFFGEGSRLTVL.

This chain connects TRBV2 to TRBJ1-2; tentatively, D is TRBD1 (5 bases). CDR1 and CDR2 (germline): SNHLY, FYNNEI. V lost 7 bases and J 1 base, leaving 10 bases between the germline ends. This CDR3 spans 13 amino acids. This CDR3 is CASTPGLNYGYTF. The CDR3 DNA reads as TGTGCCAGCACCCCGGGACTTAACTATGGCTACACCTTC.

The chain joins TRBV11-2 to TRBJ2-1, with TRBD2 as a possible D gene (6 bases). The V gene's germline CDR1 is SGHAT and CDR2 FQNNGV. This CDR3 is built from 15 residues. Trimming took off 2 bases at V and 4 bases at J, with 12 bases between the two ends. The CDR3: CASSLRDSGYNEQFF. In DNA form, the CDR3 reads TGTGCCAGCAGCTTAAGGGACTCCGGGTACAATGAGCAGTTCTTC. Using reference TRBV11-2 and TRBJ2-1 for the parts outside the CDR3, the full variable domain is EAGVAQSPRYKIIEKRQSVAFWCNPISGHATLYWYQQILGQGPKLLIQFQNNGVVDDSQLPKDRFSAERLKGVDSTLKIQPAKLEDSAVYLCASSLRDSGYNEQFFGPGTRLTVL.

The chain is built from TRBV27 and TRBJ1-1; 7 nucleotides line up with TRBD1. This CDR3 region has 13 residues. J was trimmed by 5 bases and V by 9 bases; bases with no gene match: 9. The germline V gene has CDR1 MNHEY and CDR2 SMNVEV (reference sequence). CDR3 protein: CASGQAGWTEAFF. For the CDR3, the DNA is TGTGCCAGTGGACAGGCCGGTTGGACTGAAGCTTTCTTT.

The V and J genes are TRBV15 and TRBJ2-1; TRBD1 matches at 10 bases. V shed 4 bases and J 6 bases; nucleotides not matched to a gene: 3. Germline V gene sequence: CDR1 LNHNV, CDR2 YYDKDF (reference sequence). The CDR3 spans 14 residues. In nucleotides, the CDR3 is TGTGCCACCAGCACTAGGACAGGGGGCAATGAGCAGTTCTTC. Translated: CATSTRTGGNEQFF.

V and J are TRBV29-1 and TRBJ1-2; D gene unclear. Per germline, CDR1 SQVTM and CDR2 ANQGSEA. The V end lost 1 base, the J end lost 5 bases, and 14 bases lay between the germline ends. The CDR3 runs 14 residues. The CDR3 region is CSVEGPVPGYGYTF. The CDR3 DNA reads TGCAGCGTTGAAGGGCCGGTCCCGGGGTATGGCTACACCTTC.

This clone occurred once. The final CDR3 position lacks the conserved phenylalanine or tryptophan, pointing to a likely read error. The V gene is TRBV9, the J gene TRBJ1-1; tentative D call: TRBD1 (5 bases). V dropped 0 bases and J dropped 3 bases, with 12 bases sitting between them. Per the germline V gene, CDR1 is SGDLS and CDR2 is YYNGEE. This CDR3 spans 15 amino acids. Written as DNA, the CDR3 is TGTGCCAGCAGCGTAGGGGGGGGGTCGTACACTGAAGCTTTCTCT. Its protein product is CASSVGGGSYTEAFS.

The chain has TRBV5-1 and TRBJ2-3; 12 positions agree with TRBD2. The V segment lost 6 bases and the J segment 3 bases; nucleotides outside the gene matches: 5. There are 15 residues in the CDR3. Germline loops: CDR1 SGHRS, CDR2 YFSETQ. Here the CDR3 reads CASTLAGGRTDTQYF. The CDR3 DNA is TGCGCCAGCACGCTAGCGGGAGGGCGAACAGATACGCAGTATTTT.

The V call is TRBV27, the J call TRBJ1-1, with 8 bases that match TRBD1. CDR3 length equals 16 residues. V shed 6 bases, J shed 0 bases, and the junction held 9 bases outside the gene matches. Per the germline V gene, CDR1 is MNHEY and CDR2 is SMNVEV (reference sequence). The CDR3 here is CASRKAGGYMNTEAFF. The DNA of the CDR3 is TGTGCCAGCAGGAAAGCAGGGGGCTATATGAACACTGAAGCTTTCTTT.

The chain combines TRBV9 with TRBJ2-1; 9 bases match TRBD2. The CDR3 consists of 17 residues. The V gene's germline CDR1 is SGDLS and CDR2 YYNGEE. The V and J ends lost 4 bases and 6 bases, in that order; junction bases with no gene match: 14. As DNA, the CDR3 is TGTGCCAGCAGCCCACGGGTAGCGGGAGTCCCCCTCAATGAGCAGTTCTTC. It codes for CASSPRVAGVPLNEQFF.

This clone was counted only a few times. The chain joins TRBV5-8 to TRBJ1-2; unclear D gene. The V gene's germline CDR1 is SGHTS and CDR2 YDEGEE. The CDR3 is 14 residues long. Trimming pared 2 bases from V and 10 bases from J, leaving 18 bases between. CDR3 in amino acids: CASSFAERGGLYTF. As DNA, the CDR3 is TGTGCCAGCAGCTTCGCGGAACGTGGAGGGCTCTACACCTTC. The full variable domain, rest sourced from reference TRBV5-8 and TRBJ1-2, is EAGVTQSPTHLIKTRGQQATLRCSPISGHTSVYWYQQALGLGLQFLLWYDEGEERNRGNFPPRFSGRQFPNYSSELNVNALELEDSALYLCASSFAERGGLYTFGSGTRLTVV.

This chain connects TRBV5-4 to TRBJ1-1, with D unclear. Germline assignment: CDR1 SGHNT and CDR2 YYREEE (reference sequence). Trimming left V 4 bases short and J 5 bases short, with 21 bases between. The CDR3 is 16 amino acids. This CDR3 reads CASSPPPREAKTEAFF. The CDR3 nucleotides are TGTGCCAGCAGCCCACCCCCAAGGGAGGCAAAAACTGAAGCTTTCTTT. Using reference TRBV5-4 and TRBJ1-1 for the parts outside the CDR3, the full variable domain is ETGVTQSPTHLIKTRGQQVTLRCSSQSGHNTVSWYQQALGQGPQFIFQYYREEENGRGNFPPRFSGLQFPNYSSELNVNALELDDSALYLCASSPPPREAKTEAFFGQGTRLTVV.

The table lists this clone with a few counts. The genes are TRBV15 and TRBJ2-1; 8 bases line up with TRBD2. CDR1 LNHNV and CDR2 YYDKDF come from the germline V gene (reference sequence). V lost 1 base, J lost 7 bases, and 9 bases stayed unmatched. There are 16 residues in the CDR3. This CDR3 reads CATSRVGAGVKNEQFF. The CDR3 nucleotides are TGTGCCACCAGCAGAGTAGGAGCGGGAGTAAAGAATGAGCAGTTCTTC.

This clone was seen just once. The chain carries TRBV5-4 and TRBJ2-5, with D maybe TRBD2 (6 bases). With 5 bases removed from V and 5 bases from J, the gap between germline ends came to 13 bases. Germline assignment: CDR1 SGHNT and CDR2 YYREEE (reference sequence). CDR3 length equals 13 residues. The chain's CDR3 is CASSYAGTETQYF. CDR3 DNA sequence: TGTGCCAGCAGTTACGCGGGAACGGAGACCCAGTACTTC. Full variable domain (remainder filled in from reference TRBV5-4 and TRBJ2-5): ETGVTQSPTHLIKTRGQQVTLRCSSQSGHNTVSWYQQALGQGPQFIFQYYREEENGRGNFPPRFSGLQFPNYSSELNVNALELDDSALYLCASSYAGTETQYFGPGTRLLVL.

CDR3 protein: CATSRPDGGKDQPQHF. The CDR3 DNA reads as TGTGCCACCAGCAGACCCGACGGGGGTAAAGATCAGCCCCAGCATTTT. The chain combines TRBV15 with TRBJ1-5, with D maybe TRBD1 (5 bases). V gave up 2 bases and J gave up 5 bases, with 16 bases separating them. CDR1 LNHNV and CDR2 YYDKDF come from the germline V gene (reference sequence). The CDR3 is 16 amino acids.

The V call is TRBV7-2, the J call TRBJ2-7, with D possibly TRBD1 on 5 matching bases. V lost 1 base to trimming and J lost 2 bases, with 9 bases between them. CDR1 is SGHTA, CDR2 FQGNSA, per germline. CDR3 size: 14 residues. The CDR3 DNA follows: TGTGCCAGCAGCTTAGAGGGGTCGACCTACGAGCAGTACTTC. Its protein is CASSLEGSTYEQYF.

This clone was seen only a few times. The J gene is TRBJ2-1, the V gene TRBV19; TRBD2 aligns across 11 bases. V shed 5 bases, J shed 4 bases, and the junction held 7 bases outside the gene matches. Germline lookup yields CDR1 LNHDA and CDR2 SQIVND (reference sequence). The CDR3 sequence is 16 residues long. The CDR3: CASSRRLAGSYNEQFF. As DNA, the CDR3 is TGTGCCAGTAGTCGCCGACTAGCGGGGAGTTACAATGAGCAGTTCTTC.

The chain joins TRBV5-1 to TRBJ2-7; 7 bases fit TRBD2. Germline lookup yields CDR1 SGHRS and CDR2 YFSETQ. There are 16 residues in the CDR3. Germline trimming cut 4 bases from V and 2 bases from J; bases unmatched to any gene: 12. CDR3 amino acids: CASSPRRSGTPYEQYF. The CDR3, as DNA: TGCGCCAGCAGCCCCCGGAGGAGCGGGACCCCCTACGAGCAGTACTTC.

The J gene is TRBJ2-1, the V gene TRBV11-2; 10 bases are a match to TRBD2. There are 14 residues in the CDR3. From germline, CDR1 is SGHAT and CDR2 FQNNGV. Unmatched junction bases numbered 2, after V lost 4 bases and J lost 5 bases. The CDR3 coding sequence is TGTGCCAGCAGCTACGGACTAGCGGACAATGAGCAGTTCTTC. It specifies CASSYGLADNEQFF.

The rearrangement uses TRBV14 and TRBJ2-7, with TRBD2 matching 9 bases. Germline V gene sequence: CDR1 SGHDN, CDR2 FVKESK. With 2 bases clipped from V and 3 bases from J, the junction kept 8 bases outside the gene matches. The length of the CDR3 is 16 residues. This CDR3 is CASSQLAGGPNYEQYF. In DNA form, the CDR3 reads TGTGCCAGCAGCCAATTGGCGGGAGGGCCAAACTACGAGCAGTACTTC.

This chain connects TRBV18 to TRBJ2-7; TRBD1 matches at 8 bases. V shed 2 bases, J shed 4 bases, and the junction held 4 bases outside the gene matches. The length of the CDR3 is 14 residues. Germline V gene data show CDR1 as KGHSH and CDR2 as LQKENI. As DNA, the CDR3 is TGTGCCAGCTCACCAGAGACAGGGGTGTACGAGCAGTACTTC. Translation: CASSPETGVYEQYF.

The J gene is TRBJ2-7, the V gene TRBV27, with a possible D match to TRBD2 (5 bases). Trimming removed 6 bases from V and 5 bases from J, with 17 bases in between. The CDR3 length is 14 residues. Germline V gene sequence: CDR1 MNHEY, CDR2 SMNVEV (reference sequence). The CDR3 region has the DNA TGTGCCAGCAGAGCGGATCCATTACTGAACGAGCAGTACTTC. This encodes CASRADPLLNEQYF.